The T cell receptor (beta chain) under discussion was sequenced for a study of blood T cell repertoires in COVID-19. The CDR3 sequence is 14 residues long. Looked up from germline, CDR1 is LNHDA and CDR2 is SQIVND (reference sequence). V dropped 6 bases and J dropped 0 bases, with 10 bases sitting between them. Per the authors' pipeline: Reference gene primers were amplified, and this amplification served to estimate nucleated cell counts. Some clones are missing from TCRdb's copy, which holds only in-frame ones; the method was immunoSEQ multiplex PCR. Clonal size and the V and J genes are those of that table, whereas D and trimming came from the DNA. The sample carries fewer than 350,000 clones, about 83% recorded once. Recovered status in Cohort 3 required two negative PCRs, clearance, or symptom resolution.

Specimen: PBMCs or T cells enriched from blood (not recorded which). The sequence derives from a woman in her forties who had recovered from COVID-19. The chain employs TRBV19 and TRBJ2-3; D is undetermined. The CDR3 DNA reads as TGTGCCAGTAGACGGAGACGTAGCACAGATACGCAGTATTTT. Translated, it gives CASRRRRSTDTQYF.